The text below deals with one TCR beta chain. No cognate antigen has been identified for it. No base qualities exist here, and no much larger clone lies one base off it. The record originates from a study of regulatory T cells in long-lasting Graves disease (dated by TCRdb to the early 2020s). In terms of the full investigation: In the newly diagnosed Graves' disease group, patients had been taking antithyroid drugs for less than 3 months. Peripheral blood TCR sequencing and RNA sequencing compared persistent Graves' disease patients with newly diagnosed Graves' disease patients. A total of around 35 samples underwent TCR sequencing: about 13 from persistent and roughly 20 from newly diagnosed Graves' disease patients. The study was conducted in China and was registered as a clinical trial. Here is what the overall study found, with its caveats: Persistent disease showed preferential use of TRBV28, TRBJ1-2 and TRBJ2-5, whereas newly diagnosed disease favored TRBV20-1 and TRBJ2-1. The small sample size was acknowledged by the authors as a limitation that may reduce accuracy. Only the TCR beta chain was sequenced and analyzed. Persistent Graves' disease patients showed lower TCR Shannon entropy and fewer highly expanded clones than newly diagnosed patients, suggesting clonal expansion. The study examined only peripheral blood because the primary lesion, thyroid tissue, could not be accessed. Persistent patients shared more public clonotypes among themselves (around 2,800) than newly diagnosed patients did (approximately 970).

Library preparation employed multiplex PCR. Data came from an Illumina HiSeq 4000. CDR3 regions were amplified by Arm-PCR with iRepertoire HTBI primers to construct TCR beta libraries. Gel purification was performed on PCR products prior to sequencing. Under the source paper's analysis protocol: A total of roughly 65 TRBV and some 15 TRBJ segments were identified across samples and were used for gene usage analysis of CDR3 amino acid clonotypes. COPE and FqMerger were used to merge the filtered high-quality paired reads into contigs. BLAST was used to align contigs to IMGT TRBV, TRBD and TRBJ reference genes, with CDR3 defined following IMGT. Highly expanded clones were defined as clonotypes with a frequency above 0.1%. Shannon entropy was used to measure repertoire diversity, and the Gini coefficient was used to measure V-J evenness. Clonotypes shared by more than one individual were considered public. Using fastp trimming at Q25 and MiXCR clonotype assembly, TCRdb reanalyzed the public sequencing data and kept in-frame beta chains. Rows matching on CDR3 protein sequence are summarized as one entry with the most common DNA and genes. TCRdb, not the original authors, processed these V and J calls. In all, the sample holds hundreds of thousands of distinct CDR3 sequences, and roughly 13% of those were seen once. The ten top clones hold approximately 9.3% of the sample.

The time point label corresponds to: newly diagnosed GD, antithyroid drugs for less than 3 months. RNA was extracted from PBMCs in TRIzol for both TCR sequencing and RNA sequencing. The diagnosis of Graves' disease followed American Thyroid Association guidelines. Patients were recruited from an endocrinology department in Xi'an, China. From each patient, 7.5 to 10 milliliters of peripheral blood was collected into an EDTA anticoagulant tube. PBMCs were isolated by Ficoll Paque Plus density gradient separation without further T cell sorting. An Agilent 2100 Bioanalyzer and agarose gel were used to assess RNA quality, and a NanoDrop 2000 was used to measure RNA concentration. CDR1 and CDR2, looked up from the germline V gene, are MNHEY and SVGAGI. Germline trimming amounts to 0 bases on V and 4 bases on J, with 8 as the count of junction bases outside the gene matches. The CDR3 numbers 17 residues from cysteine through phenylalanine. Only CDR3 DNA is held: 51 bases, read in frame from base 1.

In addition, the sample was reused for a study of T cells in Graves' hyperthyroidism and ophthalmopathy. The second source states: Stable Graves' hyperthyroidism was defined as no progression to ophthalmopathy during 18 months of follow-up. The hyperthyroidism patients were between 18 and 65 years old and newly diagnosed, with a disease duration of less than 2 months. Patients with uncontrolled infections, other autoimmune diseases, pregnancy or lactation were excluded. Diagnoses were established on the basis of clinical symptoms, serum thyroxine and TRAb, thyroid ultrasound, and orbital computed tomography. The TCR CDR3 was subjected to a first round of RT-PCR using the HTBI primer set and the Qiagen OneStep RT-PCR kit. Most expanded thyroid clonotypes (frequency above 0.001) were also found in blood, which suggests that blood repertoires may mirror thyroid immune responses. A 13 V-J signature model separated ophthalmopathy from stable hyperthyroidism, with just over 85% sensitivity and roughly 84% specificity in cross-validation and 80%/75% in testing. In validation, progression to ophthalmopathy was predicted by the model with 55% to 71% sensitivity and roughly 76% specificity, a median of about 6.8 months before onset. To identify TCR V-J signatures that set the groups apart, the researchers used a discovery cohort of about a hundred patients, made up of 43 with Graves' ophthalmopathy and some 60 with stable Graves' hyperthyroidism. Prospective prediction of ophthalmopathy was tested in an independent validation cohort of under 20 hyperthyroidism patients and 15 to 17 patients who later progressed to ophthalmopathy. The 75 to 100 discovery patients were divided at random into training and test sets in a 7:3 ratio. In over five Graves' hyperthyroidism patients, the study also compared T-cell repertoires from thyroid tissue with T-cell repertoires from blood. After sampling, hyperthyroidism patients received methimazole starting at 30 mg daily, and ophthalmopathy patients received high-dose intravenous methylprednisolone. A second multiplex PCR round built the libraries, followed by size selection and purification. Sequencing of the libraries was done on an Illumina HiSeq2000 using paired-end 100 bp reads. SOAPnuke was used to process the raw data, with reads discarded if the reads contained adapters or uncalled bases, had a mean Phred below 15, or lacked an exact constant-primer or identifier match. High-quality paired reads were merged with COPE v1.2.5, and unique nucleotide sequences were defined as clonotypes. MiTCR v1.1 was used to align clonotypes to the IMGT TRBV, TRBD and TRBJ reference segments. Only V-J combinations with frequency above 0.0001, covering 99.2% of repertoires, were analysed. The TCS score was defined as the ratio of F50 (clonal expansion) to E x V (chaos), calculated using BLOSUM62-based TCRdist between CDR3 peptides within each V-J. Welch's t-statistics and random forest reduced just over 500 V-J features to roughly 13, which were used in a naive Bayes classifier (R e1071). No statistical method was used to fix the sample size in advance, and group allocation was not hidden from the investigators. TCR Vbeta CDR3 sequencing of roughly 140 peripheral blood samples (approximately 44 ophthalmopathy, 75 to 85 hyperthyroidism and approximately 17 progressor patients) is reported in the paper.

The source of this sequence is a man under 40 with Graves disease. Donor details come from another sample of the same person, matched by shared clones. This specimen consisted of peripheral blood mononuclear cells (PBMCs), obtained at new diagnosis, from a patient treated with antithyroid drugs. The chain is made from TRBV6-5 and TRBJ1-2, and 10 bases in between align with TRBD1. The DNA reads TGTGCCAGCAGTTACTCGGGACAGGGGTCCGGCGGCTATGGCTACACCTTC. The resulting protein is CASSYSGQGSGGYGYTF.